Detailed here is one T cell receptor (beta chain). The table lists this clone with a few counts. The antigen this receptor binds is unknown. No base-level quality is on record; no much larger clone is a single base apart. The library came from the immunoSEQ multiplex PCR assay. A mixture of 60 forward primers for TCR Vbeta segments and 13 reverse primers for TCR Jbeta segments was used in the multiplex PCR. The CDR3 region of rearranged TCR beta genes was amplified from genomic DNA with a multiplex PCR assay. The Illumina HiSeq System was used to sequence the amplified TCR beta libraries as 87-base-pair reads. Processing in the source paper ran as follows. A later analysis counted 75 million to 100 million unique TCR beta chains across the 650 to 800 repertoires, and roughly 10 million of these chains were shared by at least two donors. To remove PCR and sequencing errors, raw reads were error-corrected and collapsed into unique sequences using a nearest-neighbor algorithm that merged closely related sequences. To assign V, D and J gene segments, CDR3 sequences were aligned to IMGT reference sequences. Each retained sequence needed at least a six-nucleotide match to both a V gene segment and a J gene segment. A rearrangement counted as productive if the CDR3 had no stop codons and remained in frame with V and J, and every other rearrangement counted as non-productive. CDR3 was defined according to IMGT convention as the region running from the second conserved V-encoded cysteine to the conserved J-encoded phenylalanine. The earlier analysis of approximately 590 of the donors excluded any sequence lacking an unambiguous match to a single V gene segment. An earlier analysis of 587 of the donors classified V segments as functional when productive rearrangements were above 56.7% and as segregating when the standard deviation between donors was above 5%. A statistical classification framework was built to diagnose cytomegalovirus status from the catalog of TCR beta chain sequences. In a later analysis, V and J genes were assigned by comparing TCR nucleotide sequences against IMGT/GENE-DB human TR gene sequences. The TCRdist pipeline was used in a later analysis to assign CDR3 sequences and most-parsimonious VDJ recombination scenarios. In a later analysis, every TCR beta chain was defined by the combination of its CDR3 amino acid sequence and its V-gene family, and reads without a unique V-gene family were dropped. A later analysis removed 550 to 650 highly shared, low-generation-probability nucleotide sequences to deal with suspected cross-contamination and a sequencing artifact. In a later analysis, a clonal expansion index was calculated for each public chain from normalized within-repertoire ranks of inferred template counts. Generation probabilities in a later analysis came from a VDJ recombination model fitted to out-of-frame rearrangements, and those results were checked against IGoR. A later analysis scored TCR-TCR, TCR-HLA and TCR-CMV co-occurrence with hypergeometric tests, applying a repertoire-size bias correction to TCR pairs. False discovery rates were estimated in a later analysis by permuting HLA or CMV assignments 20 times. In a later analysis, co-occurring TCRs were grouped using DBSCAN, with TCRdist sequence similarity added in when clustering inside HLA-allele-positive subsets. Repertoires with fewer than 30,000 or more than 120,000 public chains, plus five repertoires with anomalous nucleotide sharing, were excluded from co-occurrence clustering. What TCRdb holds here is the immuneACCESS table cut down to in-frame rearrangements. Part of the clones is not present; checked against another copy, under half of the missing clones reflect an unresolved V gene, and the others are unexplained. V, J and clone size derive from that table, while D and trimming were established from the DNA sequence. Here the sample has about 180,000 clones; roughly 80% occur a single time. The ten largest clones represent approximately 2.5% of the sample.

These data are taken from a study of cytomegalovirus exposure and HLA in healthy donors (dated by TCRdb to 2016 to 2017). Study-level background: In an earlier analysis of 587 of the donors, around 290 Gb of sequence data and 117 million unique TCR beta sequences from about 179 million T cells were reported. About 320 gigabases of sequencing data and around 87 million unique TCR sequences were included in an early release covering 550 to 650 HLA-typed donors. Of the approximately 400 genotyped donors, approximately 83% fell in the genetic ancestry cluster associated with self-reported Caucasian donors. The study aimed to test whether cataloging public T cell receptors could reveal signatures of past pathogen exposure. The T cell repertoires of 666 subjects were profiled by immunosequencing and related to cytomegalovirus serostatus. In addition to the first cohort of 666 subjects, a separate validation cohort of approximately 110 different subjects was used. To predict cytomegalovirus infection status, the study brought together high-throughput TCR immunosequencing, statistical association of individual TCRs with disease status, and machine learning. A later analysis re-analyzed previously published TCR beta repertoires from approximately 700 donors and added high-resolution HLA genotyping to study TCR occurrence patterns. The later analysis used no new phenotypic data to find candidate immune exposures, relying instead on TCR beta sequences and their occurrence across donors. In an earlier analysis of more than 550 of the donors, high-throughput TCR beta sequencing was used to judge whether each TCR beta V gene segment behaved as functional or pseudogenic. Donor age, sex, ethnicity and CMV serostatus were compiled alongside the repertoire data. In a later genetic analysis, genome-wide SNP genotypes for about three fifths of the roughly 670 donors were used, and that subset was treated as a discovery cohort. All discovery cohort repertoires had been generated on a single sequencing platform. HLA typing covered class I and class II loci at four-digit resolution. The number of donors typed differed by locus, with 629-630 for A, B, C, DRB1 and DQB1, over 500 for DQA1, 606 for DPA1, and some 470 for DPB1. Roughly five DR-DQ haplotypes were treated as single units for association and clustering because of strong linkage in the cohort. On average, roughly 200,000 unique TCR beta nucleotide sequences were sequenced per donor among fewer than 500 genotyped donors of the cohort, with roughly 18% of those sequences being non-productive.

What the research found in general, with its limitations: Most CMV-associated TCR beta chains appeared to be HLA-restricted in a later analysis, and the HLA associations seemed to be driven largely by CMV exposure. A cluster of highly shared sequence variants was judged likely to be a technical artifact of the sequencing pipeline. In a later genetic analysis, fewer N-insertions in productive TCRs were reported among donors in an Asian-associated ancestry cluster than the roughly 700-donor mean. Immune exposure information for the cohort was limited to CMV serostatus. In a later analysis, HLA-associated TCR beta chains were found to be more clonally expanded and to have lower generation probabilities than equally common non-associated chains. The classifier was reported to diagnose cytomegalovirus status with high specificity and sensitivity in both the original and validation cohorts. A later analysis reported that several top co-occurrence clusters appeared linked to parvovirus B19, influenza, CMV and Epstein-Barr virus. A further reported finding was that TCR beta sequences accurately predicted the HLA-A and HLA-B alleles for most subjects in the first cohort. Linkage disequilibrium might explain the correlated functional status among segregating V segments, but an unknown experimental factor could not be excluded. In an earlier analysis of roughly 500 of the donors, most TCR beta V segments appeared in productive rearrangements about 87% or about 30% of the time, broadly matching IMGT annotations. Most TCR sequences were observed very rarely across donors, whereas some public TCRs were present in many individuals. Presence/absence analyses assumed roughly uniform sequencing depth across donors, an assumption that may not hold. Because the 87-base-pair reads could not distinguish some IMGT-functional V segments, including TRBV6-2 and TRBV6-3, those segments were excluded. When HLA alleles, especially DR and DQ, strongly co-occurred, TCR associations were difficult to assign to individual alleles. According to a later analysis, TCR association rates differed among HLA loci, with DRB1 alleles showing the most associated TCRs and HLA-C alleles showing the fewest. Because HLA typing was missing for some donors at each locus, association tests included only the typed subset. According to the authors, the approach could potentially be generalized to other disease states and immunological phenotypes. Because counts were too low, around 17 rarely observed V segments, including chromosome 9 orphons, were left out of the earlier analysis of a few hundred of the donors. In this cohort, only TCR beta chains were sequenced, and detectable features were limited by the absence of alpha or paired-chain data. Three of the identified cytomegalovirus-associated TCR beta chains were confirmed in vitro to be specific for cytomegalovirus antigens. A later analysis associated approximately 17,000 TCR beta sequences with specific HLA alleles at a false discovery rate of 0.05. A total of roughly 160 TCR beta chains were listed by the study as associated with cytomegalovirus. V-gene and J-gene trimming of TCR beta chains was associated with a missense DCLRE1C variant in a later genetic analysis, and the association was replicated in an independent cohort.

The CDR3 runs 16 amino acids, cysteine and phenylalanine included. Left in the record is the CDR3 DNA by itself, 48 bases read in frame from the first base. Here V drops 4 bases and J drops 3 bases, and the junction holds 9 bases not matched to any gene. From a lookup of the germline V gene (reference sequence), CDR1 and CDR2 are SGHNT and YYREEE. The cohort comprised some 700 healthy bone marrow donors. Cohort members were all nominally healthy when sampled, although unrecorded immune exposures were likely present. The donor tested CMV seronegative and was one of the 352 seronegative cohort members. Every donor gave a peripheral blood sample, and the peripheral blood mononuclear cells from that sample were used for TCR beta sequencing. The Qiagen DNeasy Blood Extraction Kit was used to extract genomic DNA from the blood cell samples.

Sequencing was done on a sample of PBMCs. This TCR was sampled from a man between 60 and 75 years old in good health and CMV-seronegative. The chain is encoded by TRBV5-4 joined to TRBJ2-3; TRBD1 aligns with 9 central bases. The sequenced DNA: TGTGCCAGCAGCAACCGGCCGGGACAGGGAACAGATACGCAGTATTTT. The encoded protein is CASSNRPGQGTDTQYF.